Listed here are 21 T cell receptor beta chains from one sample, sequenced in a study of STAT3 mutations in large granular lymphocyte leukemia. Notes on the study in general: In T-cell large granular lymphocyte leukemia, about half of patients showed multiple immunodominant subclonotypes.

Assay used: immunoSEQ multiplex PCR; TCRdb lists only in-frame clones, some missing. Of roughly 25,000 clones in the sample, approximately 94% are singletons; the top ten hold more than 6%. Which antigens these TCRs recognize remains unknown. Sequenced material: peripheral blood mononuclear cells. Receptor source: a man aged 40-49 years with T-cell large granular lymphocyte leukemia. Some clones in this sample may be carry-over from other donors' samples.

This rearrangement joins TRBV5-1 to TRBJ2-1; TRBD2 agrees at 9 bases. CDR1 is SGHRS and CDR2 is YFSETQ in the germline V gene. After removal of 2 bases from V and 9 bases from J, the junction contained 6 bases not matched to a gene. This CDR3 is 14 amino acids long. CDR3 in amino acids: CASSLGSGGGEQFF. The CDR3 DNA follows: TGCGCCAGCAGCTTAGGTAGCGGGGGCGGTGAGCAGTTCTTC.

The rearrangement joins TRBV10-3 to TRBJ1-1; D remains ambiguous. Trimming left V 0 bases short and J 3 bases short, with 5 bases between. The CDR3 totals 13 residues. Germline V gene lookup returns CDR1 ENHRY and CDR2 SYGVKD. In nucleotides, the CDR3 is TGTGCCATCAGTGAGTCGAAGGACACTGAAGCTTTCTTT. It codes for CAISESKDTEAFF.

The chain uses TRBV29-1 and TRBJ1-6; D is possibly TRBD1 (6 bases). Germline V gene sequence: CDR1 SQVTM, CDR2 ANQGSEA. Between the trimmed V and J ends, which lost 6 bases and 13 bases, there was a span of 19 bases. The CDR3 is 13 residues long. This CDR3 is CSVADRLGGPLHF. CDR3 bases: TGCAGCGTCGCGGACAGATTGGGAGGTCCCCTCCACTTT.

The CDR3 DNA is TGTGCCAGCAGTTTGAGCGGGATTGGAAAACTGTTTTTT. Translating it yields CASSLSGIGKLFF. V is TRBV28 and J is TRBJ1-4; D is unresolved. The CDR3 totals 13 residues. Trimming took 3 bases from V and 10 from J, leaving 12 bases between them. Germline lookup yields CDR1 MDHEN and CDR2 SYDVKM. The variable domain in full, with the rest retrieved from reference TRBV28 and TRBJ1-4, is DVKVTQSSRYLVKRTGEKVFLECVQDMDHENMFWYRQDPGLGLRLIYFSYDVKMKEKGDIPEGYSVSREKKERFSLILESASTNQTSMYLCASSLSGIGKLFFGSGTQLSVL.

This clone was picked up a small number of times. This rearrangement joins TRBV6-6 to TRBJ2-7; TRBD1 aligns across 8 bases. Germline trimming cut 6 bases from V and 0 bases from J; bases unmatched to any gene: 4. Per germline, CDR1 MNHNY and CDR2 SVGAGI (reference sequence). The CDR3 consists of 14 residues. The CDR3 sequence: CASRPTGGSYEQYF. The CDR3 DNA is TGTGCCAGCAGGCCCACAGGGGGCTCCTACGAGCAGTACTTC.

V usage is TRBV9 and J usage is TRBJ1-2, with 11 bases identical to TRBD1. Germline V lookup: CDR1 SGDLS, CDR2 YYNGEE. V lost 5 bases, J lost 6 bases, and 6 bases stayed unmatched. This CDR3 spans 14 amino acids. The CDR3 is CASSGGTGGNGYTF. The DNA for the CDR3 is TGTGCCAGCAGTGGGGGGACAGGGGGGAATGGCTACACCTTC.

The chain recombines TRBV6-1 with TRBJ1-5; D perhaps matches TRBD1 (6 bases). V was clipped by 6 bases and J by 7 bases, with 16 bases between them. The CDR3 totals 14 residues. From germline, CDR1 is MNHNS and CDR2 SASEGT. The CDR3 reads CASRSVATGQPQHF. The CDR3 DNA sequence: TGTGCCAGCAGATCGGTAGCAACAGGGCAGCCCCAGCATTTT.

The genes are TRBV19 and TRBJ1-6; no clear D. CDR1 LNHDA and CDR2 SQIVND come from the germline V gene (reference sequence). CDR3 size: 13 residues. V was cut by 8 bases and J by 6 bases, with 11 bases left in between. The CDR3 loop is CASRVQRNSPLHF. In DNA, the CDR3 is TGTGCCAGTCGGGTCCAGCGTAATTCACCCCTCCACTTT.

The rearrangement uses TRBV9 and TRBJ1-3; D is uncertain. CDR3 length equals 14 residues. Deletions cut 4 bases from V and 1 base from J, with 9 bases between. The germline V gene has CDR1 SGDLS and CDR2 YYNGEE. CDR3 residues: CASSSRVSGNTIYF. CDR3 coding DNA: TGTGCCAGCAGCTCCCGTGTTTCTGGAAACACCATATATTTT.

This rearrangement joins TRBV29-1 to TRBJ1-2; TRBD1 is a possible D gene (6 bases). The length of the CDR3 is 13 residues. The germline CDR1 and CDR2 sequences are SQVTM and ANQGSEA. The V end was cut by 4 bases, the J end by 0 bases, with 9 bases between. CDR3 nucleotides: TGCAGCGTTGGAGGGGGACCTAACTATGGCTACACCTTC. It specifies CSVGGGPNYGYTF.

The CDR3 here is CASSLGTGQGEKNTIYF. The DNA for the CDR3 is TGTGCCAGCAGCTTAGGGACGGGACAGGGTGAAAAAAACACCATATATTTT. V usage is TRBV7-3 and J usage is TRBJ1-3, with 9 bases matching TRBD1. V gave up 2 bases and J gave up 6 bases; unmatched junction bases: 11. This CDR3 region has 17 residues. The V gene's germline CDR1 is SGHTA and CDR2 FQGTGA. The complete variable domain, with remaining parts taken from reference TRBV7-3 and TRBJ1-3, reads GAGVSQTPSNKVTEKGKYVELRCDPISGHTALYWYRQSLGQGPEFLIYFQGTGAADDSGLPNDRFFAVRPEGSVSTLKIQRTERGDSAVYLCASSLGTGQGEKNTIYFGEGSWLTVV.

V and J are TRBV30 and TRBJ1-4; D uncertain. The germline V gene has CDR1 GTSNPN and CDR2 SVGIG (reference sequence). V was shortened by 1 base and J by 6 bases, with 3 bases between the two germline ends. The CDR3 contains 11 residues. CDR3 DNA sequence: TGTGCCTGGAGTGGCTATGAAAAACTGTTTTTT. Translated, it gives CAWSGYEKLFF. Full variable domain (outside the CDR3, taken from reference TRBV30 and TRBJ1-4): SQTIHQWPATLVQPVGSPLSLECTVEGTSNPNLYWYRQAAGRGLQLLFYSVGIGQISSEVPQNLSASRPQDRQFILSSKKLLLSDSGFYLCAWSGYEKLFFGSGTQLSVL.

V gene TRBV9 combines with J gene TRBJ1-2; 8 nucleotides line up with TRBD1. The V and J ends lost 0 bases and 8 bases, in that order; junction bases with no gene match: 6. The V gene's germline CDR1 is SGDLS and CDR2 YYNGEE. This CDR3 is 14 amino acids long. The CDR3 spells CASSVDGQGAGYTF. The CDR3 nucleotides are TGTGCCAGCAGCGTAGATGGACAGGGTGCCGGCTACACCTTC. The variable domain in full, with the rest retrieved from reference TRBV9 and TRBJ1-2, is DSGVTQTPKHLITATGQRVTLRCSPRSGDLSVYWYQQSLDQGLQFLIQYYNGEERAKGNILERFSAQQFPDLHSELNLSSLELGDSALYFCASSVDGQGAGYTFGSGTRLTVV.

This chain joins TRBV4-3 and TRBJ2-1; 10 bases are a match to TRBD1. Germline lookup yields CDR1 LGHNA and CDR2 YSLEER. The CDR3 consists of 15 residues. Trimming cost V 2 bases and J 8 bases; bases outside gene matches: 6. The CDR3 loop reads CASSQRQGASDEQFF. The CDR3 coding sequence is TGCGCCAGCAGCCAACGACAGGGGGCATCGGATGAGCAGTTCTTC.

The rearrangement joins TRBV4-1 to TRBJ2-2; D remains ambiguous. The CDR3 runs to 15 residues. The germline V gene encodes CDR1 MGHRA and CDR2 YSYEKL. Trimming removed 2 bases from V and 6 bases from J, with 13 bases in between. The CDR3 DNA follows: TGCGCCAGCAGCCAAAGTGGGCTATCCTCCGGGGAGCTGTTTTTT. Amino acids: CASSQSGLSSGELFF.

The chain recombines TRBV6-1 with TRBJ2-3; D may be TRBD2 (5 bases). Germline V gives CDR1 MNHNS, CDR2 SASEGT. This CDR3 spans 12 amino acids. The ends were cut back, 7 bases at V and 6 bases at J, with 11 bases in the middle. The CDR3 bases are TGTGCCAGCAATATCAGGAGGGATACGCAGTATTTT. This codes for CASNIRRDTQYF.

The chain links TRBV5-4 to TRBJ1-5; 9 positions agree with TRBD1. This CDR3 has 15 residues. Germline CDR1 reads SGHNT; CDR2 reads YYREEE (reference sequence). J was trimmed by 6 bases and V by 0 bases; bases with no gene match: 4. This chain's CDR3 is CASSLDRGLGQPQHF. For the CDR3, the DNA is TGTGCCAGCAGCTTGGACAGGGGGCTCGGTCAGCCCCAGCATTTT.

The V gene is TRBV7-2, the J gene TRBJ2-7; the D gene is possibly TRBD1 (8 bases). The CDR3 loop spans 14 amino acids. The V end lost 4 bases, the J end lost 9 bases, and 19 bases lay between the germline ends. CDR1 is SGHTA, CDR2 FQGNSA, per germline. In DNA, the CDR3 is TGTGCCAGCAGCTCAGGGGGCTCGTGGGAGGGGCAGTACTTC. The encoded protein is CASSSGGSWEGQYF.

The chain employs TRBV6-1 and TRBJ2-3; possible D gene TRBD2, 5 bases. This CDR3 has 14 residues. V was clipped by 6 bases and J by 4 bases, with 14 bases between them. From germline, CDR1 is MNHNS and CDR2 SASEGT. Here the CDR3 DNA reads TGTGCCAGCAGCCGGACTTTTACTCCAGATACGCAGTATTTT. Protein sequence: CASSRTFTPDTQYF.

This rearrangement joins TRBV5-4 to TRBJ1-1, with D uncertain. Germline loops: CDR1 SGHNT, CDR2 YYREEE (reference sequence). V lost 2 bases, J lost 2 bases, and 19 bases lay in between. This CDR3 comprises 17 residues. This CDR3 is CASSFGQTPNLNTEAFF. The CDR3 coding sequence is TGTGCCAGCAGCTTTGGCCAGACACCAAACTTAAACACTGAAGCTTTCTTT.

The V call is TRBV4-2, the J call TRBJ1-5, with TRBD1 matching 8 bases. J lost 7 bases, V lost 3 bases, and 8 bases had no gene match. From germline, CDR1 is LGHNA and CDR2 YNFKEQ. The CDR3 sequence is 15 residues long. DNA for the CDR3: TGTGCCAGCAGCCAGGAGACAGGGGCATTGCAGCCCCAGCATTTT. Residues: CASSQETGALQPQHF.